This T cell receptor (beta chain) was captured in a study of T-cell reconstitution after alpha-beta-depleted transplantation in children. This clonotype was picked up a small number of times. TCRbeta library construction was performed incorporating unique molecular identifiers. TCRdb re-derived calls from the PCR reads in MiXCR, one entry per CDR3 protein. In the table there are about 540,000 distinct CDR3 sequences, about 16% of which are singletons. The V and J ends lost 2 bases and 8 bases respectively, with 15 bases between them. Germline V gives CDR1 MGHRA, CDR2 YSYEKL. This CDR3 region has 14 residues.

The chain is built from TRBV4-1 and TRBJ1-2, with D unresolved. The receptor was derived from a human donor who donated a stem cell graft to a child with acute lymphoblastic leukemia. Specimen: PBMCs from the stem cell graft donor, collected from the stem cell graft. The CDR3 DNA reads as TGCGCCAGCAGCCAACGCACCGTTGTAGGAGGCTACACCTTC. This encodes CASSQRTVVGGYTF.